Listed below are T cell receptor beta chains from one sample, sequenced in a study of cytomegalovirus exposure and HLA in healthy donors. Libraries were prepared by immunoSEQ multiplex PCR; TCRdb keeps only in-frame clonotypes and omits some of them. The table has fewer than 200,000 clones, roughly nine tenths seen once; the top ten hold 5% to 7%. The sample consisted of PBMCs. All receptors derive from a woman aged 30 to 39 in good health and CMV-seronegative. Each CDR3 is given with its conserved first and last residue. The D gene is left open where the match is weak. Clone sizes are given selectively: once, few, many, or a class where the clone is expanded.

D gene | J gene | V gene | clone size | CDR3 protein | CDR3 DNA
TRBD1 | TRBJ2-1 | TRBV7-6 | NA | CASSRNRGEQFF | TGTGCCAGCAGTCGGAACAGGGGCGAGCAGTTCTTC
TRBD2 | TRBJ2-7 | TRBV10-1 | few | CASSDIGLAEDNF | TGCGCCAGCAGTGATATCGGACTAGCGGAAGATAACTTC
NA | TRBJ2-2 | TRBV27 | NA | CASSDRGTGELFF | TGTGCCAGCTCGGACCGGGGGACCGGGGAGCTGTTTTTT
NA | TRBJ1-2 | TRBV7-2 | NA | CASSARDNGVRSDSF | TGTGCCAGCAGCGCCCGGGACAACGGTGTTAGGAGTGACTCCTTC
TRBD1 | TRBJ1-1 | TRBV27 | NA | CASSQRQGWNTEAFF | TGTGCCAGCAGCCAAAGACAGGGTTGGAACACTGAAGCTTTCTTT
NA | TRBJ2-3 | TRBV9 | once | CASSEWTGNTDTQYF | TGTGCCAGCAGCGAGTGGACGGGGAACACAGATACGCAGTATTTT
TRBD1 | TRBJ2-3 | TRBV4-3 | NA | CASSQDLLEGGIPDTQYF | TGCGCCAGCAGCCAAGATCTCCTTGAAGGGGGCATCCCAGATACGCAGTATTTT
NA | TRBJ1-1 | TRBV28 | few | CASIRAGNTEAFF | TGTGCCAGTATCAGGGCGGGGAACACTGAAGCTTTCTTT
TRBD1 | TRBJ1-1 | TRBV9 | once | CASSVGLIGTDLTEAFF | TGTGCCAGCAGCGTAGGCCTTATTGGGACAGACTTAACTGAAGCTTTCTTT
TRBD1 | TRBJ1-2 | TRBV6-1 | NA | CASTLQGGGYTF | TGTGCCAGCACCCTACAGGGGGGTGGCTACACCTTC
NA | TRBJ1-6 | TRBV7-3 | NA | CASSQTVNSPLHF | TGTGCCAGCAGCCAGACAGTAAATTCACCCCTCCACTTT
NA | TRBJ2-3 | TRBV7-9 | NA | CASSPHGEVTDTQYF | TGTGCCAGCAGCCCGCACGGGGAAGTCACAGATACGCAGTATTTT
TRBD1 | TRBJ2-3 | TRBV6-1 | NA | CASTDRVWTDTQYF | TGTGCCAGCACCGACAGGGTATGGACAGATACGCAGTATTTT
NA | TRBJ1-5 | TRBV19 | NA | CASSIGTQPQHF | TGTGCCAGTAGTATAGGGACGCAGCCCCAGCATTTT
TRBD1 | TRBJ1-3 | TRBV6-6 | NA | CATGTGEGNTIYF | TGTGCCACGGGGACAGGGGAGGGAAACACCATATATTTT
NA | TRBJ1-1 | TRBV29-1 | NA | CSAVVPLGLNTEAFF | TGCAGCGCCGTGGTCCCTCTTGGGTTGAACACTGAAGCTTTCTTT
TRBD2 | TRBJ2-1 | TRBV13 | NA | CASSLWGGEQFF | TGTGCCAGCAGCTTATGGGGGGGTGAGCAGTTCTTC
TRBD1 | TRBJ1-1 | TRBV27 | NA | CASRPTGMNTEAFF | TGTGCCAGCAGGCCGACAGGGATGAACACTGAAGCTTTCTTT
TRBD2 | TRBJ2-5 | TRBV4-2 | NA | CASSQTSGGVEKTQYF | TGTGCCAGCAGCCAAACTAGCGGGGGGGTTGAAAAGACCCAGTACTTC
NA | TRBJ2-3 | TRBV7-3 | once | CASSLIPSTDTQYF | TGTGCCAGCAGCTTAATACCGAGCACAGATACGCAGTATTTT
TRBD1 | TRBJ2-5 | TRBV29-1 | NA | CSVAPGQGQETQYF | TGCAGCGTGGCCCCGGGACAGGGCCAAGAGACCCAGTACTTC
TRBD1 | TRBJ2-7 | TRBV4-2 | NA | CASSQGTGVPYEQYF | TGTGCCAGCAGCCAAGGGACAGGGGTCCCCTACGAGCAGTACTTC
NA | TRBJ1-2 | TRBV21-1 | NA | CASSNWDTNYGYTF | TGTGCCAGCAGCAACTGGGACACCAACTATGGCTACACCTTC
NA | TRBJ1-4 | TRBV5-8 | NA | CASSFPGEAQKLFF | TGTGCCAGCAGCTTCCCAGGGGAGGCCCAAAAACTGTTTTTT
NA | TRBJ1-1 | TRBV5-1 | NA | CASRFAANLNTEAFF | TGCGCCAGCAGGTTTGCAGCTAACCTGAACACTGAAGCTTTCTTT
TRBD1 | TRBJ1-2 | TRBV2 | NA | CASSVYRGLGGYTF | TGTGCCAGCAGTGTCTACAGGGGACTAGGGGGCTACACCTTC
NA | TRBJ2-7 | TRBV4-2 | NA | CASSPGQSYEQYF | TGTGCCAGCAGCCCAGGACAGTCCTACGAGCAGTACTTC
NA | TRBJ2-5 | TRBV7-3 | NA | CASSPTLGRETQYF | TGTGCCAGCAGCCCGACCCTGGGAAGAGAGACCCAGTACTTC
TRBD1 | TRBJ2-5 | TRBV5-1 | NA | CASSLGGTGAETQYF | TGCGCCAGCAGCTTGGGAGGGACAGGGGCGGAGACCCAGTACTTC
NA | TRBJ2-3 | TRBV27 | NA | CASSLSKREWSTDTQYF | TGTGCCAGCAGTTTATCGAAACGGGAGTGGAGCACAGATACGCAGTATTTT
NA | TRBJ1-2 | TRBV30 | NA | CAWGDLRDAWNYPNYGYTF | TGTGCCTGGGGGGACCTTCGGGACGCCTGGAACTACCCTAACTATGGCTACACCTTC
TRBD1 | TRBJ2-7 | TRBV10-3 | NA | CAISEQDRGPYEQYF | TGTGCCATCAGTGAGCAGGACAGGGGACCCTACGAGCAGTACTTC
TRBD1 | TRBJ1-5 | TRBV5-1 | few | CASSGSSGTGKDQPQHF | TGCGCCAGCAGCGGGTCTTCCGGGACAGGGAAAGATCAGCCCCAGCATTTT
TRBD2 | TRBJ2-5 | TRBV6-1 | NA | CASSEALLLAGWQETQYF | TGTGCCAGCAGTGAAGCGTTACTCCTAGCGGGGTGGCAAGAGACCCAGTACTTC
TRBD2 | TRBJ2-3 | TRBV5-4 | NA | CASSLISGRAGFFTDTQYF | TGTGCCAGCAGCTTGATCAGCGGGAGGGCCGGTTTTTTCACAGATACGCAGTATTTT
NA | TRBJ2-1 | TRBV29-1 | NA | CSGASSNEQFF | TGCAGCGGGGCATCAAGCAATGAGCAGTTCTTC
TRBD1 | TRBJ1-1 | TRBV29-1 | NA | CSVVQGAETEAFF | TGCAGCGTAGTACAGGGGGCAGAGACTGAAGCTTTCTTT
TRBD1 | TRBJ2-5 | TRBV28 | NA | CASSFWTGGNLYQETQYF | TGTGCCAGCAGTTTTTGGACAGGGGGGAATTTGTACCAAGAGACCCAGTACTTC
TRBD1 | TRBJ1-4 | TRBV6-6 | NA | CASRRGDRGQAKLFF | TGTGCCAGCAGAAGAGGGGACAGGGGGCAGGCGAAACTGTTTTTT
NA | TRBJ1-1 | TRBV7-6 | NA | CASSNGAGMGTEAFF | TGTGCCAGCAGCAACGGGGCAGGGATGGGGACTGAAGCTTTCTTT